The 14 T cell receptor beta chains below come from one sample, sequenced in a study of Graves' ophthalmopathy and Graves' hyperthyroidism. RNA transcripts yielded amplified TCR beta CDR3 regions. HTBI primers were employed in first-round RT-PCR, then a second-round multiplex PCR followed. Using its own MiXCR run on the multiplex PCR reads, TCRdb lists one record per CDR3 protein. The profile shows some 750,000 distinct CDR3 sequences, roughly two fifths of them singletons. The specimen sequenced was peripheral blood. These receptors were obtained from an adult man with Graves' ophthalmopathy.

CDR3 sequence: CASSWGQGLGTEAFF. The CDR3 nucleotides read TGCGCCAGCAGCTGGGGACAGGGATTAGGCACTGAAGCTTTCTTT. The V call is TRBV5-1, the J call TRBJ1-1; 9 bases agree with TRBD1. CDR3 size: 15 residues. Germline V gene data show CDR1 as SGHRS and CDR2 as YFSETQ. V lost 3 bases to trimming and J lost 4 bases; unmatched junction nucleotides: 7.

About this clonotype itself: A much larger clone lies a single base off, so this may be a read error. CDR3: CASSPGTDNTGELSF. The CDR3 coding sequence is TGTGCCAGCAGCCCCGGGACCGATAACACCGGGGAGCTGTCTTTT. The rearrangement joins TRBV25-1 to TRBJ2-2, with D perhaps matching TRBD1 or TRBD2 (5 bases each). Germline CDR1 and CDR2: MGHDK and SYGVNS. The length of the CDR3 is 15 residues.

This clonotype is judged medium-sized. CDR3 DNA sequence: TGCAGCGTTCCAAGCGGGGGGTACCAAGAGACCCAGTACTTC. Amino acids: CSVPSGGYQETQYF. V and J are TRBV29-1 and TRBJ2-5; 9 positions match TRBD2. J was trimmed by 0 bases and V by 5 bases; bases with no gene match: 4. The length of the CDR3 is 14 residues. The germline CDR1 and CDR2 sequences are SQVTM and ANQGSEA. The whole variable domain, remainder taken from reference TRBV29-1 and TRBJ2-5, is SAVISQKPSRDICQRGTSLTIQCQVDSQVTMMFWYRQQPGQSLTLIATANQGSEATYESGFVIDKFPISRPNLTFSTLTVSNMSPEDSSIYLCSVPSGGYQETQYFGPGTRLLVL.

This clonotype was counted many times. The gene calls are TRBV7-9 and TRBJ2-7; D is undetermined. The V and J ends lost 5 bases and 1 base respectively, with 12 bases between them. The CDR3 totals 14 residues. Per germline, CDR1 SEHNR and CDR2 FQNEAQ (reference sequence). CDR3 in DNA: TGTGCCAGCAGCCCAGCAGGCGGTTCCTACGAGCAGTACTTC. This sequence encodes CASSPAGGSYEQYF.

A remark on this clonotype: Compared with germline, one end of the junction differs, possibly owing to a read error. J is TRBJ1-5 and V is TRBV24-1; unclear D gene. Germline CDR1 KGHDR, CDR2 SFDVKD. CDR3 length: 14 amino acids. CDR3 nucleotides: TGTGCCAGCAGTTTGGTTAGGGTGGATCAGCCCCAGCATTTT. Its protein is CASSLVRVDQPQHF.

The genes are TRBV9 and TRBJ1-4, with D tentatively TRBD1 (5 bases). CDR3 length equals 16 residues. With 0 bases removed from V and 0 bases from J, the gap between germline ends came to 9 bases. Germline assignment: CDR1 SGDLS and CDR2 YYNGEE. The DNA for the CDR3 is TGTGCCAGCAGCGTAGAAGGGGTCACAACTAATGAAAAACTGTTTTTT. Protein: CASSVEGVTTNEKLFF. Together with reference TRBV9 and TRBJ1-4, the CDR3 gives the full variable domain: DSGVTQTPKHLITATGQRVTLRCSPRSGDLSVYWYQQSLDQGLQFLIQYYNGEERAKGNILERFSAQQFPDLHSELNLSSLELGDSALYFCASSVEGVTTNEKLFFGSGTQLSVL.

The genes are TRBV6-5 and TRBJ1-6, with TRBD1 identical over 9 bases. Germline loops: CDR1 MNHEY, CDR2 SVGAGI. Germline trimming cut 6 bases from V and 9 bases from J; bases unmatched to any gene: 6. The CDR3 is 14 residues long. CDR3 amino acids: CASRVQGASSPLHF. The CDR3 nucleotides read TGTGCCAGCAGGGTACAGGGGGCGAGTTCACCCCTCCACTTT.

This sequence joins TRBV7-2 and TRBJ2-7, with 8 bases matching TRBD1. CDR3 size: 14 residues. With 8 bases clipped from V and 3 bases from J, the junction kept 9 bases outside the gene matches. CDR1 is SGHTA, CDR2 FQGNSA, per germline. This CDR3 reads CASGSLDRGYEQYF. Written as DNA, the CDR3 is TGTGCCAGCGGCTCCCTTGACAGGGGCTACGAGCAGTACTTC. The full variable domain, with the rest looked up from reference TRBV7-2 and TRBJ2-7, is GAGVSQSPSNKVTEKGKDVELRCDPISGHTALYWYRQSLGQGLEFLIYFQGNSAPDKSGLPSDRFSAERTGGSVSTLTIQRTQQEDSAVYLCASGSLDRGYEQYFGPGTRLTVT.

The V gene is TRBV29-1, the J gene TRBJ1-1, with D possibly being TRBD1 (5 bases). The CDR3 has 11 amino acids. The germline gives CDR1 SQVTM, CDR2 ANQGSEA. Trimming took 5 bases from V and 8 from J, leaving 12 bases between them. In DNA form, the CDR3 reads TGCAGCGTTCCAAGCGGGGGGGAAGCTTTCTTT. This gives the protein CSVPSGGEAFF.

CDR3 nucleotides: TGTGCCTGGAGCGGGTCGGCAGGGGAGCGGTATGGCTACACCTTC. The encoded protein is CAWSGSAGERYGYTF. The chain recombines TRBV2 with TRBJ1-2; D is possibly TRBD1 (6 bases). CDR1 SNHLY and CDR2 FYNNEI come from the germline V gene. The CDR3 spans 15 residues. The V and J ends lost 11 bases and 5 bases respectively, with 24 bases between them. The full variable domain, completed using reference TRBV2 and TRBJ1-2, is EPEVTQTPSHQVTQMGQEVILRCVPISNHLYFYWYRQILGQKVEFLVSFYNNEISEKSEIFDDQFSVERPDGSNFTLKIRSTKLEDSAMYFCAWSGSAGERYGYTFGSGTRLTVV.

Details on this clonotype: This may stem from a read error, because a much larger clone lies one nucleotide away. Here the CDR3 reads CASSSTRGQSGETQYF. In nucleotides, the CDR3 is TGTGCCAGCAGCTCCACTAGAGGACAGTCAGGGGAGACCCAGTACTTC. The gene calls are TRBV7-6 and TRBJ2-5, with a tentative D call TRBD1 (6 bases). The CDR3 covers 16 residues. Per the germline V gene, CDR1 is SGHVS and CDR2 is FNYEAQ. Trimming removed 4 bases at V and 5 bases at J, with 20 bases between.

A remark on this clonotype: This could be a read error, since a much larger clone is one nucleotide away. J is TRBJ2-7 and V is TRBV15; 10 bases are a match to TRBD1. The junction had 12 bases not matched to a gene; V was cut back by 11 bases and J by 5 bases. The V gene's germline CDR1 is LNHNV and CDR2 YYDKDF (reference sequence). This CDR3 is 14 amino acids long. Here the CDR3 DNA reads TGTGCCGCCGGATCCGGGACAGGGGCTCACGAGCAGTACTTC. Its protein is CAAGSGTGAHEQYF.

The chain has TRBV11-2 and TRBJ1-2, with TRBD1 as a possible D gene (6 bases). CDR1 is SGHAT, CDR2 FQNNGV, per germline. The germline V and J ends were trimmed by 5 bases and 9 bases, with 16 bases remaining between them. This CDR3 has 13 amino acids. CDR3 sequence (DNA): TGTGCCAGCAGCGGCAGGGGCTTGACGAGCTACACCTTC. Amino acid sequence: CASSGRGLTSYTF.

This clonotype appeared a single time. CDR3 DNA: TGTGCCAGCAGCAACTCCGGGACAGGGAGCAACGAGCAGTACTTC. Protein product: CASSNSGTGSNEQYF. The chain is built from TRBV2 and TRBJ2-7; 9 nucleotides align to TRBD1. Looked up from germline, CDR1 is SNHLY and CDR2 is FYNNEI. The J segment lost 5 bases and the V segment lost 6 bases, leaving 11 bases of the junction unmatched. CDR3 length equals 15 residues.